This entry features one TCR beta chain sequence. These data belong to a study of blood T cell repertoires in COVID-19. Trimming took off 4 bases at V and 5 bases at J, with 11 bases between the two ends. CDR3 length: 13 residues. CDR1 SGHDN and CDR2 FVKESK come from the germline V gene. Only in-frame clones appear in the TCRdb table, and some are missing; sequencing was by immunoSEQ multiplex PCR. The sample contains 60,000 or so clones, nearly 80% of which appear only once. The rearrangement links TRBV14 to TRBJ2-5; D uncertain. Sequencing was done on a sample of peripheral blood. The TCR sequence derives from a human donor in a cohort sampled during active COVID-19. CDR3 residues: CASSPNFAETQYF. The CDR3 coding sequence is TGTGCCAGCAGCCCCAATTTCGCGGAGACCCAGTACTTC.